This T cell receptor beta chain was documented in a study of shared clonotypes between healthy human individuals (TCRdb year 2020). A note on the overall study: A few men and two women, aged 18 to 49 years, made up the cohort. Each donor's leukapheresis produced roughly between roughly 0.85 and 9.5 billion PBMCs. To estimate repertoire size and how much clonotype sharing occurs between individuals, the study deeply sequenced the blood TCR repertoires of five healthy adults. For each donor, three plates each were used for CD4 naive and CD4 memory, two plates were used for CD8 naive, and one plate was used for CD8 memory. Libraries were prepared and TCR repertoires were sequenced by different laboratories using diverse techniques, in order to increase sequencing depth and limit assay-specific biases.

CD8 naive samples consisted of CD45RO-negative cells that were positively selected for CCR7, yielding a CD45RA+CCR7+ population without TemRA cells. Healthy HIV-negative adults with no recently reported acute infections or vaccinations were included as donors. All donors were Caucasian adults living in Nashville, Tennessee, USA. After blood collection by leukapheresis, PBMCs were isolated using Ficoll-Histopaque density gradient centrifugation and then cryopreserved in the vapor phase of liquid nitrogen. Analytical flow cytometry was used to check the purity and quantity of each magnetically sorted T cell population. From each sorted fraction, genomic DNA was isolated and quantified by UV absorbance on a Nanodrop 2000c. The research as a whole found: Even with the large sequencing depth, rarefaction of the sorted-subset datasets indicated that sequencing was incomplete. Larger estimated clonotype richness was generally found for naive subsets than for memory subsets. Pairwise subsampling led to the expectation that sequencing depth would affect the degree of clonotype sharing among donors. Sampling was restricted to blood, and TCR repertoires in tissue are likely to differ from TCR repertoires in blood. Because the study included a small number of donors, the genetic and exposure-history diversity represented was limited. Clonotypes shared by all four sorted-subset donors showed higher generation probabilities than non-shared clonotypes. Sharing across a few donors was observed for about 5% of naive CD4, 3.5% of naive CD8, about 2.3% of memory CD4, and less than 0.45% of memory CD8 clonotypes.

Using the deep immunoSEQ assay, TCR CDR3 regions were amplified from genomic DNA by multiplex PCR. Extracted genomic DNA from each cell subset was distributed evenly across all wells of several immunoSEQ 96-well plates, and each plate was treated as a replicate. For sorted subsets, each replicate PCR was loaded with around 220 ng genomic DNA, equivalent to approximately 27,000 T cell genomes. Purified libraries were quantified with a Qubit 3.0 fluorometer, sized on a Bioanalyzer 2100, and re-quantified with the KAPA Library Quantification kit. A separate single-read 150-cycle Illumina NextSeq 550 flow cell was used to sequence each immunoSEQ 96-well plate. As for the original processing: Because the immunoSEQ output included only junctional sequences and no quality scores, the filtering could not be the same as the filtering used for full-length reads. Sequences were annotated with PyIR, a Python wrapper for IgBLAST v1.9, and V/J genes and CDR3 were assigned using IMGT germline references. Reads were filtered out if the reads had weak V/J assignments (E-value above 1e-6), no CDR3, stop codons, out-of-frame junctions, or ambiguous translated residues. A V3J clonotype was defined by an identical inferred V gene, J gene, and CDR3 amino acid sequence. Percentage overlap between repertoires was calculated by dividing the number of shared unique clonotypes by the size of the smaller repertoire. Repertoire richness was assessed with RTK rarefaction, the Chao1 estimator, and Recon v2.1 estimates of unobserved clonotypes. Generation probabilities were computed with OLGA for all TCRbeta clonotypes obtained by the gDNA method from a handful of donors. Drawn from immuneACCESS, this table holds only the in-frame rearrangements with V and J called that TCRdb kept. Clones are partly lost; checked studies trace under half to an unresolved V gene and leave the rest unexplained. Clone size and the V and J calls come from that table; the DNA yielded D and trimming. The sample records roughly 1,800,000 clones, about 95% of which are singletons. Of the sample, approximately 1% falls within the top ten clones.

This clone was observed a single time. Its antigen specificity is not known. Per-base qualities were not stored, and no clone one base away is much larger. Compared with germline, V lacks 1 base and J lacks 0 bases; bases without a gene match: 7. Reading from cysteine to phenylalanine, the CDR3 counts 19 amino acids. Only the CDR3 DNA stays, 57 bases, in frame from base 1. The germline V gene gives CDR1 as KGHSH and CDR2 as LQKENI. The rearranged segments are TRBV18 and TRBJ2-1, with 12 junctional bases fitting TRBD2. The sample comprised naive CD8+ T cells sorted from blood. Per the publication, the cell subset or site label means: CD45RA+CCR7+. The sequence was collected from a man aged 18 to 30 in good health. The DNA sequence reads TGTGCCAGCTCACCACTAACTAGCGGGAGGAGGAGCTCCTACAATGAGCAGTTCTTC. Translated, it gives CASSPLTSGRRSSYNEQFF.